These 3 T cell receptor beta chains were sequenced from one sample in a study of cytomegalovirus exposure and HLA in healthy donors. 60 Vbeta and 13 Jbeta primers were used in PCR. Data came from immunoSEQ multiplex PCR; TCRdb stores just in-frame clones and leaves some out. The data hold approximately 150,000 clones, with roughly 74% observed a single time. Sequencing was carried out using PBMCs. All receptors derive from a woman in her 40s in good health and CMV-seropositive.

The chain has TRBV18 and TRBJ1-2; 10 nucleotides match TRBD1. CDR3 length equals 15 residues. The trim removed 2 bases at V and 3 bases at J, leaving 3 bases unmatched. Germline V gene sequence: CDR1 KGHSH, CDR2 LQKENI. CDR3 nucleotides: TGTGCCAGCTCACCAAGGACAGGGGGGGACTATGGCTACACCTTC. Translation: CASSPRTGGDYGYTF. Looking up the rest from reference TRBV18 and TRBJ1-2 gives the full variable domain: NAGVMQNPRHLVRRRGQEARLRCSPMKGHSHVYWYRQLPEEGLKFMVYLQKENIIDESGMPKERFSAEFPKEGPSILRIQQVVRGDSAAYFCASSPRTGGDYGYTFGSGTRLTVV.

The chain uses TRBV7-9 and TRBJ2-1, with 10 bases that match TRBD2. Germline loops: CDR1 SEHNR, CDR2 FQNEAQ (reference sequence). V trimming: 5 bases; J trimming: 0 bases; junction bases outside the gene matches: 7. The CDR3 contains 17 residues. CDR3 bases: TGTGCCAGCAGCCTTACAAGCGGGAGGGCCTCCTACAATGAGCAGTTCTTC. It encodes CASSLTSGRASYNEQFF.

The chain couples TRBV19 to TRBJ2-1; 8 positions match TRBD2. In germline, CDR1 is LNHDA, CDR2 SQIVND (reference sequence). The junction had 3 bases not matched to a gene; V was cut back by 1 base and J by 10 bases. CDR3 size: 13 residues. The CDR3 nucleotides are TGTGCCAGTAGTATAGGTAGCGGGAACGAGCAGTTCTTC. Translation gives CASSIGSGNEQFF.